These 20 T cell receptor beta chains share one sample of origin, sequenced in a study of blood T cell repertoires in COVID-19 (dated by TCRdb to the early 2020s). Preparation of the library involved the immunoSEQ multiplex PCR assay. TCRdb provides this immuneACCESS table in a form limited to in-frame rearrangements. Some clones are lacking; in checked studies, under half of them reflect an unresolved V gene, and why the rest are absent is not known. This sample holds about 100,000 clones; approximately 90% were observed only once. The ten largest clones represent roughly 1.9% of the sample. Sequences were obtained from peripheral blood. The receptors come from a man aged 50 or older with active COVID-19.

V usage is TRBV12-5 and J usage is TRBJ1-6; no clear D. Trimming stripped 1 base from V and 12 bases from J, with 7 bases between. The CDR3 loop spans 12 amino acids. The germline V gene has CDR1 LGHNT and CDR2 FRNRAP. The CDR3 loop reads CASGLDSGPLHF. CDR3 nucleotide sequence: TGTGCTAGTGGTTTGGACAGTGGACCCCTCCACTTT.

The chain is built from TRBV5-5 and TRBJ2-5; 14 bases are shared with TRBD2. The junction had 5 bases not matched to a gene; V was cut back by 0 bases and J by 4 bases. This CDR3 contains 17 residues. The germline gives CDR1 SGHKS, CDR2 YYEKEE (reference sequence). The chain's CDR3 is CASSLEAGLAGGETQYF. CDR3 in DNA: TGTGCCAGCAGCTTGGAGGCTGGACTAGCGGGAGGAGAGACCCAGTACTTC.

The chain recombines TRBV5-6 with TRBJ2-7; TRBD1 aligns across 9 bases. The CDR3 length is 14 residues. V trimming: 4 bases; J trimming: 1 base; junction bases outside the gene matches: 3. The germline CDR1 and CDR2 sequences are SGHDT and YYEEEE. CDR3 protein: CASSPGTGSYEQYV. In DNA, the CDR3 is TGTGCCAGCAGCCCCGGGACAGGGTCCTACGAGCAGTACGTC.

As DNA, the CDR3 is TGTGCCAGCAGTGGCAGGGGTAGGAGCACAGATACGCAGTATTTT. This gives the protein CASSGRGRSTDTQYF. The rearrangement links TRBV6-6 to TRBJ2-3; the D gene is possibly TRBD1 (6 bases). Germline V CDR1 and CDR2: MNHNY, SVGAGI (reference sequence). CDR3 length equals 15 residues. V gave up 5 bases and J gave up 0 bases, with 12 bases separating them.

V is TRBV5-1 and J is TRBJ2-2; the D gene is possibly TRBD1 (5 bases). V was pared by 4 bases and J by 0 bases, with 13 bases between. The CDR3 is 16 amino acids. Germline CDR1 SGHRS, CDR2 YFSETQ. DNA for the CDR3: TGCGCCAGCAGCGTCTCAGGGTTTACGAACACCGGGGAGCTGTTTTTT. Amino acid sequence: CASSVSGFTNTGELFF.

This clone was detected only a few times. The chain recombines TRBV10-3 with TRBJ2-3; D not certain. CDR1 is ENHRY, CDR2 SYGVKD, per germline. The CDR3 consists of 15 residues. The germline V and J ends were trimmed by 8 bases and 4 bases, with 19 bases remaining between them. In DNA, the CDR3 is TGTGCCATCTCACCCGCTCAGCGTAACGCAGATACGCAGTATTTT. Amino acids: CAISPAQRNADTQYF.

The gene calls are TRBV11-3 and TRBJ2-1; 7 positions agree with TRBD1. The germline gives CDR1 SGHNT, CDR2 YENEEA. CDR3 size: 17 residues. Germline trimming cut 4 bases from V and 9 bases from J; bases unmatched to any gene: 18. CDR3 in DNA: TGTGCCAGCAGCTCGGATGACAGACAGGGAAGGCGGGCTGAGCAGTTCTTC. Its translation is CASSSDDRQGRRAEQFF. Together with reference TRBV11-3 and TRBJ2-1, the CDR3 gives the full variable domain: EAGVVQSPRYKIIEKKQPVAFWCNPISGHNTLYWYLQNLGQGPELLIRYENEEAVDDSQLPKDRFSAERLKGVDSTLKIQPAELGDSAVYLCASSSDDRQGRRAEQFFGPGTRLTVL.

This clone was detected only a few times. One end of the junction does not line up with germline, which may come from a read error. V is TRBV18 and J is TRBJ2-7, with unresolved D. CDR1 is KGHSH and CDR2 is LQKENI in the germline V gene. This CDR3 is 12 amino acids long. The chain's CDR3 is CASSTPVEQPNF. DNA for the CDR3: TGTGCCAGCTCCACACCAGTGGAGCAGCCAAACTTC.

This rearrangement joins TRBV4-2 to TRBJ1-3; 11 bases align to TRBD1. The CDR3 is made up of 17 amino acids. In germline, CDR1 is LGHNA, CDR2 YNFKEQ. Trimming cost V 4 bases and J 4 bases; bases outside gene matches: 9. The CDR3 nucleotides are TGTGCCAGCAGCCGACAAAGGACAGGGGGCGAAGGAAACACCATATATTTT. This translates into CASSRQRTGGEGNTIYF.

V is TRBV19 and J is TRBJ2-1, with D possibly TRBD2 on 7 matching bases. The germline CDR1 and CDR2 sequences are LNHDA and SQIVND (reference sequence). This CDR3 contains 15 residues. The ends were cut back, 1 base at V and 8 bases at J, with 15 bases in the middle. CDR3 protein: CASSIGGGRIYEQFF. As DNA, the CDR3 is TGTGCCAGTAGTATAGGCGGGGGCAGGATTTATGAGCAGTTCTTC.

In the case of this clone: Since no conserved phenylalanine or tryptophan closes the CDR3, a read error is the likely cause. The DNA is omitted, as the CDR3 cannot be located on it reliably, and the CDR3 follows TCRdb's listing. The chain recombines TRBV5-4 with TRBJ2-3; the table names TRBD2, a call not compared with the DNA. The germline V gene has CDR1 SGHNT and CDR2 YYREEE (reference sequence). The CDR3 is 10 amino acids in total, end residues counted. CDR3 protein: CASRGTAGVL.

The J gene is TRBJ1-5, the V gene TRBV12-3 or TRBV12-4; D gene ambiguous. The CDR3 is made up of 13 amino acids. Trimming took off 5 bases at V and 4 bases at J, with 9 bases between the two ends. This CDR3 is CASSPARNQPQHF. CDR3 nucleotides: TGTGCCAGCAGTCCTGCCCGGAATCAGCCCCAGCATTTT.

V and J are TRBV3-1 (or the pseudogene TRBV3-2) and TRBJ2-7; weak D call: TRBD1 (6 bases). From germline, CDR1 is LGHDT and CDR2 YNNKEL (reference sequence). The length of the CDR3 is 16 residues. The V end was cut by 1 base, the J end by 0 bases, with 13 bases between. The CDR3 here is CASSQGADRSSYEQYV. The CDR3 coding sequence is TGTGCCAGCAGCCAAGGCGCCGACAGGAGCTCCTACGAGCAGTACGTC.

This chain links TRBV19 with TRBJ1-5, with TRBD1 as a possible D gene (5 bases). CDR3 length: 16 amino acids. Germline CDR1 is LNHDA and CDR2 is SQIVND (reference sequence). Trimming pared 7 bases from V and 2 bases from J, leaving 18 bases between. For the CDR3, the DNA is TGTGCCAGTACACCCTCGAAGGGGTACGGCAATCAGCCCCAGCATTTT. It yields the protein CASTPSKGYGNQPQHF.

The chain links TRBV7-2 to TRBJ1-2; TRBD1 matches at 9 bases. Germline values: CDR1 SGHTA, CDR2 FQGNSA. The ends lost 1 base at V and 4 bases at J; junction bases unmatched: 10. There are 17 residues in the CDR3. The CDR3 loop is CASSLVAGGQGLYGYTF. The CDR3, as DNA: TGTGCCAGCAGCTTAGTCGCCGGGGGACAGGGACTCTATGGCTACACCTTC.

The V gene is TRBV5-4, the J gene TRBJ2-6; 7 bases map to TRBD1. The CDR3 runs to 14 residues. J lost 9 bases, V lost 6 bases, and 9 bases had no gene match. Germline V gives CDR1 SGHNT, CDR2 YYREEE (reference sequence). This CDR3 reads CASMDRQGYNVLTF. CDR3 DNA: TGTGCCAGCATGGACCGACAGGGTTACAACGTCCTGACTTTC.

CDR3 sequence: CASSPSGGSYNEQFF. The CDR3 bases are TGCGCCAGCAGCCCAAGCGGGGGTTCCTACAATGAGCAGTTCTTC. The J gene is TRBJ2-1, the V gene TRBV4-1, with TRBD2 identical over 8 bases. V lost 4 bases, J lost 1 base, and 3 bases stayed unmatched. This CDR3 comprises 15 residues. Looked up from germline, CDR1 is MGHRA and CDR2 is YSYEKL.

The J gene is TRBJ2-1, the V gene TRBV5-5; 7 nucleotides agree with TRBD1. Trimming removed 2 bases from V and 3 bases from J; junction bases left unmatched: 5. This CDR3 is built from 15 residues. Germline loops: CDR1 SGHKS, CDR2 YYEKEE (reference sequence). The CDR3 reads CASSLTRGNYNEQFF. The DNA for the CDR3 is TGTGCCAGCAGCTTAACCAGGGGGAACTACAATGAGCAGTTCTTC.

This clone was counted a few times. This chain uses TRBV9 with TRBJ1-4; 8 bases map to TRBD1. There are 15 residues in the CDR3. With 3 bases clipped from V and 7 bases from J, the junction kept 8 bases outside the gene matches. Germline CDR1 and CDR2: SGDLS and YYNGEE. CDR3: CASSAGDRYTEKLFF. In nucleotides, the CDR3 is TGTGCCAGCAGCGCGGGGGACAGGTACACTGAAAAACTGTTTTTT.

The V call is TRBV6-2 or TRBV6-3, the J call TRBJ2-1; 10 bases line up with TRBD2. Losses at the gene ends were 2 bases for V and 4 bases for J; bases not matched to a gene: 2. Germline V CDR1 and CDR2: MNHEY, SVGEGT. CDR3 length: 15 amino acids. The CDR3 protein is CASSYGTSDYNEQFF. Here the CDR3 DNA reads TGTGCCAGCAGTTACGGGACTAGCGATTACAATGAGCAGTTCTTC.